The rows below give T cell receptor beta chains drawn from one sample of a study of T-cell memory formation after mild COVID-19. TCRdb called the 5' RACE reads again in MiXCR, with one record for every CDR3 protein. The sample records 350,000 or so distinct CDR3 sequences, 10% to 15% being singletons. Sequenced sample: PBMCs or a T cell subset sorted from them (not recorded which). The source of these receptors is a man between 18 and 29 years old who had mild COVID-19 (a few samples of this study predate the infection). Cell type and time point are not known. Each CDR3 is given with its conserved first and last residue. Each record gives: clone size, D gene, J gene, V gene, CDR3 DNA, CDR3 protein. A D gene is named only where the DNA matches it firmly. Clone size is not always given. Where it is, it says once, few, many or a class for expanded clones.

few | TRBD2 | TRBJ2-3 | TRBV6-5 | TGTGCCAGCAGTTTCACCCGAATGACTAGCGGGGCGGGAGATACGCAGTATTTT | CASSFTRMTSGAGDTQYF
. | TRBD1 | TRBJ1-2 | TRBV5-1 | TGCGCCAGCAGCCGGGGACAGGATTTTGGCTACACCTTC | CASSRGQDFGYTF
many | . | TRBJ2-1 | TRBV27 | TGTGCCAGCAGTAGGGACCGCAACCTCTACAATGAGCAGTTCTTC | CASSRDRNLYNEQFF
many | . | TRBJ2-7 | TRBV7-2 | TGTGCCAGCAGCTTTTGGGGCGGGGAGCAGTACTTC | CASSFWGGEQYF
few | . | TRBJ2-3 | TRBV6-2/TRBV6-3 | TGTGCCAGCAGTTACATGGCGGGGGCTCGTACAGATACGCAGTATTTT | CASSYMAGARTDTQYF
. | . | TRBJ1-6 | TRBV7-3 | TGTGCCAGCAGCTACCGGGGGGCGGATTCACCCCTCCACTTT | CASSYRGADSPLHF
. | . | TRBJ1-2 | TRBV6-5 | TGTGCCAGCAGTTACTATCCATCTAACTATGGCTACACCTTC | CASSYYPSNYGYTF
. | . | TRBJ1-1 | TRBV4-1 | TGCGCCAGCAGCCAAGATGGCGGGGGGATGTCTGAAGCTTTCTTT | CASSQDGGGMSEAFF
. | TRBD2 | TRBJ2-5 | TRBV24-1 | TGTGCCACCAGTGATTTAACTAGCGGGAGTTTAGAGACCCAGTACTTC | CATSDLTSGSLETQYF
. | TRBD2 | TRBJ2-1 | TRBV20-1 | TGCAGCGACCCCGGGACCTCCGGGGGGGGCCTATACAATGAGCAGTTCTTC | CSDPGTSGGGLYNEQFF
. | . | TRBJ1-6 | TRBV7-2 | TGTGCCAGCAGCTTCCGGGAGCCCCGTAATTCACCCCTCCACTTT | CASSFREPRNSPLHF
once | TRBD2 | TRBJ2-5 | TRBV7-2 | TGTGCCAGCAGCTTAGGACTAGCGGGGGGGCCCATAGAGACCCAGTACTTC | CASSLGLAGGPIETQYF
few | TRBD2 | TRBJ2-1 | TRBV6-2/TRBV6-3 | TGTGCCAGCAGTTACCCCGGACTAGCGGGGGGGCCCTACAATGAGCAGTTCTTC | CASSYPGLAGGPYNEQFF
few | TRBD2 | TRBJ2-2 | TRBV5-6 | TGTGCCAGCAGCTTAACTAGCGCGTCCGGGGAGCTGTTTTTT | CASSLTSASGELFF
. | . | TRBJ1-5 | TRBV24-1 | TGTGCCACCAGTGAGGGGGATCAGCCCCAGCATTTT | CATSEGDQPQHF
. | . | TRBJ1-1 | TRBV5-6 | TGTGCCAGCAGCTTTTGGGACATGCGGACTGAAGCTTTCTTT | CASSFWDMRTEAFF
. | TRBD1 | TRBJ2-1 | TRBV27 | TGTGCCAGCAGTTTCGACCCGACAGGGATAGGGTACAATGAGCAGTTCTTC | CASSFDPTGIGYNEQFF
few | TRBD1 | TRBJ1-1 | TRBV28 | TGTGCCAGCAGCCACAGGGGGGGCGCGAACACTGAAGCTTTCTTT | CASSHRGGANTEAFF
. | . | TRBJ1-1 | TRBV7-2 | TGTGCCAGCAGCAATAGGGGAGGGACGCTGAACACTGAAGCTTTCTTT | CASSNRGGTLNTEAFF
. | . | TRBJ1-5 | TRBV7-2 | TGTGCCAGCAGCCCCCGAACAGGGCCATATAGCAATCAGCCCCAGCATTTT | CASSPRTGPYSNQPQHF
few | . | TRBJ2-5 | TRBV5-1 | TGCGCCAGCAGCCCCGTAGGAGAGGCGCAAGAGACCCAGTACTTC | CASSPVGEAQETQYF
few | TRBD1 | TRBJ1-2 | TRBV20-1 | TGCAGTGCTAGAGATTCGCCGGGACAGGGGCGGGGTGGCTACACCTTC | CSARDSPGQGRGGYTF
. | . | TRBJ2-5 | TRBV7-2 | TGTGCCAGCAGCCCCAAATTGATGACCCAGTACTTC | CASSPKLMTQYF
. | . | TRBJ1-2 | TRBV6-5 | TGTGCCAGCAACACGGGGGGTGATGGCTACACCTTC | CASNTGGDGYTF
few | TRBD1 | TRBJ2-3 | TRBV5-1 | TGCGCCAGCACCGCCAAGACAGGGCCTCAGGATACGCAGTATTTT | CASTAKTGPQDTQYF
. | . | TRBJ2-3 | TRBV7-2 | TGTGCCGGGGGGGGGCTCACAGATACGCAGTATTTT | CAGGGLTDTQYF
. | . | TRBJ1-1 | TRBV20-1 | TGCAGTGCTAGTAACAAAGGGGGTTTGAACACTGAAGCTTTCTTT | CSASNKGGLNTEAFF
many | . | TRBJ2-3 | TRBV29-1 | TGCAGCGGTCAGACACGAACGGTCACAGATACGCAGTATTTT | CSGQTRTVTDTQYF
many | . | TRBJ2-2 | TRBV5-1 | TGCGCCAGCAGCTTGGCCTTAGGGGCAGGGGAGCTGTTTTTT | CASSLALGAGELFF
. | . | TRBJ2-2 | TRBV20-1 | TGCAGTGCTCCGGTTGTGGGGGAGCTGTTTTTT | CSAPVVGELFF
few | . | TRBJ2-1 | TRBV7-6 | TGTGCCAGCAGCAACCCCCAGGGGACACTTCGGAATGAGCAGTTCTTC | CASSNPQGTLRNEQFF
. | . | TRBJ1-1 | TRBV28 | TGTGCCAGCCGCTGGGGGGCTGAAGCTTTCTTT | CASRWGAEAFF
few | . | TRBJ1-1 | TRBV20-1 | TGCAGTGCTAGAGGGGGGGAGGTGGACACTGAAGCTTTCTTT | CSARGGEVDTEAFF
. | . | TRBJ1-1 | TRBV6-5 | TGTGCCAGCGGGAGTGAGCAGGGGAACACTGAAGCTTTCTTT | CASGSEQGNTEAFF
few | . | TRBJ2-7 | TRBV6-1 | TGTGCCAGCAGTGTCGGGGAAGCCTACGAGCAGTACTTC | CASSVGEAYEQYF
. | . | TRBJ2-7 | TRBV6-5 | TGTGCCAGCAGCCCCGGGGAGGAGATAGGGGGCTACGAGCAGTACTTC | CASSPGEEIGGYEQYF
many | TRBD2 | TRBJ2-3 | TRBV6-6 | TGTGCCAGCAGATCCGGTCTAGCGGGGCGCACAGATACGCAGTATTTT | CASRSGLAGRTDTQYF
few | . | TRBJ1-1 | TRBV27 | TGTGCCAGCGGGTCGATCGGAGGGGTCACTGAAGCTTTCTTT | CASGSIGGVTEAFF
. | . | TRBJ1-2 | TRBV7-2 | TGTGCCAGCAGCTTAGCGTCAGGGAACTATGGCTACACCTTC | CASSLASGNYGYTF
. | . | TRBJ2-2 | TRBV12-3/TRBV12-4 | TGTGCCAGCACGCCCGGGCTCACCGGGGAGCTGTTTTTT | CASTPGLTGELFF
few | . | TRBJ1-5 | TRBV5-1 | TGCGCCAGCAGCACGGGACCTAGCTCAATGCCCCAGCATTTT | CASSTGPSSMPQHF
few | . | TRBJ1-6 | TRBV9 | TGTGCCAGCAGCGTAGCTGGGGATAGCTATAATTCACCCCTCCACTTT | CASSVAGDSYNSPLHF